The clone carrying this T cell receptor (beta chain) came up a few times. Its cognate antigen is unknown. The data are from a study of vaccination and CD4 T cells after COVID-19. Study as a whole: Nasal swab PCR identified SARS-CoV-2 in the convalescent patients, of whom eight to ten were mild and one severe. Controls used CEFX viral epitopes (positive), HIV-1 Nef peptides (negative), or no peptide. General observations from the study: Spike mono-reactivity marked 304 of 307 vaccine-specific clones in convalescent patients. Of the reactive clones in convalescent patients, a median about 86% showed up only post-vaccination.

The CDR3 extends over 15 amino acids. The V segment lost 6 bases and the J segment 0 bases; nucleotides outside the gene matches: 5. CDR1 is MNHNS and CDR2 is SASEGT in the germline V gene. With the Oncomine TCR Beta short-read assay, DNA from cultured CD4+ T cells was sequenced. MiXCR, applied by TCRdb to the PCR reads, yields one record per CDR3 protein. Of some 15,000 distinct CDR3 sequences in the sample, 36% were seen once. The sample's treatment: approximately nine-day PBMC culture with coronavirus spike peptide pools or control peptides (ViraFEST assay). The TCR sequence derives from a human donor with COVID-19. The J gene is TRBJ1-5, the V gene TRBV6-1, with 7 bases matching TRBD1. The specimen was cultured CD4+ T cells from blood. CDR3 in amino acids: CASRGGRSSNQPQHF. The CDR3 DNA sequence: TGTGCCAGCAGAGGGGGCAGGTCTAGCAATCAGCCCCAGCATTTT.